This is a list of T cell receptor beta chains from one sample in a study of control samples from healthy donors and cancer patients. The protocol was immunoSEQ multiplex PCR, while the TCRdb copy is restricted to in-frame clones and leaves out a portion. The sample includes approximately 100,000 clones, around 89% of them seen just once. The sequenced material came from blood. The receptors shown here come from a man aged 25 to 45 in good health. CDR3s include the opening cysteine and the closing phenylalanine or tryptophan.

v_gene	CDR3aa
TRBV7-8	CASSPGLDYTIYF
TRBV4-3	CASSQVASGNYNEQFF
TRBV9	CASSADPGGDYGYTF
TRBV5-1	CASSKLQGPRSGANVLTF
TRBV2	CASKWTGMNNQPQHF
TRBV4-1	CASSHDPGDSRLFNYGYTF
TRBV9	CASSVWGTGELFF
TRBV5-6	CASSLGTGVREQYF
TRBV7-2	CASSFSRSQETQYF
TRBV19	CASSDRDSGNTIYF
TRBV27	CASSLLDQPQHF
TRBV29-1	CSVGPGQGVTYEQYF
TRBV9	CASGLALGEQYF
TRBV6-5	CASVPEVNEQFF
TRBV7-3	CASSLRAQETQYF
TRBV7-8	CASSDRTGGSGELFF
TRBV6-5	CASSYSFKDPEPQHF
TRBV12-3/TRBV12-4	CASRRGGRTEAFF
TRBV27	CASSLQRGPYNEQFF
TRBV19	CASSIARDYEQYF
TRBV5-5	CASSGALVVGETQYF
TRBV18	CASSPLGRGNSPLHF
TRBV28	CASRSLRGRFGYTF
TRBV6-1	CASSEDSHQPQHF
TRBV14	CASSQEYRGDYGYTF
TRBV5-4	CASSFEGVRMNTEAFF
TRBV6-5	CASSVRDGGYIQYF
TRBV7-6	CASSVSGDNTGELFF
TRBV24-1	CATSELGELFF
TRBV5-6	CASSFTTGGPPETQYF
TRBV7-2	CASSLVPVNEQFF
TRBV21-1	CASSAPTGQYF
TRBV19	CASSKTGSYEKLFF
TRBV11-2	CASSFLLTGRAETQYF
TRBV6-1	CASSEEGERGENEQFF
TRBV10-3	CATLDGTSGGTRYF
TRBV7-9	CASVRVESSYNEQFF
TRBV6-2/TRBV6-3	CASSLILETQYF
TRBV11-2	CASSLDDPRGTDTQYF
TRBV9	CASSVEGGGNTIYF
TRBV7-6	CASSLGVGGQNEQFF